This T cell receptor (beta chain) was documented in a study of blood T cells in healthy people across ages (dated by TCRdb to between 2014 and 2017). Turning to the overall study: In model experiments, roughly one uniquely barcoded TCR beta cDNA molecule per two T cells was captured by template switching. To avoid experimental bias, donors of different ages were randomly spread across the sequencing lanes. The donors were divided into four age groups: young (average around 15 years), middle-aged (under 40), aged (about 60) and long-lived (roughly 86). The study analyzed two additional independent replicas of 1 million unique cDNA reads from the same blood draw for two donors, one aged 18 to 29 and one aged 80 or older. Using deep sequencing normalized with unique cDNA molecular identifiers, the study measured how TCR beta repertoire diversity changes with age.

The germline V gene provides CDR1 MNHEY and CDR2 SVGEGT. Inclusive of the bounding cysteine and phenylalanine, the CDR3 is 16 residues long. The DNA shown is the 48-base CDR3, in frame from base 1. The junction shows trimming of 0 bases on V and 0 bases on J, plus 9 bases between the germline ends. The library was built by means of 5' RACE. Sequencer: Illumina HiSeq 2500. The second PCR ran for roughly 7 to 11 cycles and used a J-beta primer mix along with a sample-barcoded 5' primer. A template-switch 5' adaptor carrying 12 random nucleotides introduced a unique molecular identifier onto each TCR beta cDNA molecule. Each sample yielded at least 2.5 million CDR3-containing paired-end reads. First-strand cDNA synthesis was performed from all RNA using the Mint cDNA synthesis kit, with priming by a TRBC-specific oligonucleotide. All cDNA was treated with uracil-DNA glycosylase and then went through a first 18-cycle PCR with the universal primers M1SS and BC2_uni_R. For the original study's pipeline: For normalization, 1 million high-quality reads, each with a distinct molecular identifier, were randomly selected from each sample. Reads with shared molecular identifiers were discarded instead of being binned into consensus sequences. MiTCR, with a Q25 quality threshold and the strictest error-elimination algorithm, was used for CDR3 identification, clonotype clustering and error correction. A nonparametric unseen species model using Euler transformation provided a lower-bound estimate of total TCR beta diversity. TCRdb reran the public reads through fastp at Q25 and MiXCR, keeping productive beta chains. Each CDR3 protein appears once, grouped with its most common genes and DNA. These V and J calls derive from TCRdb rather than the authors' analysis. The sample table holds 660,000 or so distinct CDR3 sequences, of which 58% were seen once. Roughly 34% of the sample belongs to the ten largest clones.

Results and caveats for the whole study, not just this receptor: As age increased, observed TCR beta diversity per million T cells dropped in a roughly linear way, and a significant reduction was already evident by age approximately 40. Because profiling used bulk unsorted PBMCs, naive and antigen-experienced compartments could not be compared conclusively. Because the CMV infection status of the donors was unknown, age-related changes in expanded clonotypes may potentially have been confounded. Estimates of total diversity based on one million sequenced T cells were regarded as lower bounds and as underestimates. A strong correlation was found between observed TCR beta diversity and the percentage of naive T cells measured by flow cytometry. Compared with the aged group, the long-lived group had more naive CD4+ T cells, fewer expanded clones and increased TCR diversity, a pattern suggesting age selection.

The approximately 39 donors, aged about 6 to 95 years, were systemically healthy Caucasian individuals from Russia. Around 10 milliliters of peripheral blood were drawn from each donor into EDTA-treated Vacutainer tubes. Ficoll-Paque density-gradient centrifugation was used to isolate PBMCs, with at least 7 million per sample. Total RNA was extracted from PBMCs with Trizol reagent, with at least 6 micrograms obtained per sample. The percentages of naive CD45RAhigh/CD27high T cells were determined by flow cytometry on a PBMC aliquot from every donor. In the case of this clonotype: Its target antigen remains unknown. No quality values exist for individual bases; no much larger clone is one base distant.

The TCR was taken from a man between 60 and 75 years old in good health. Material for sequencing was blood. In this chain, TRBV6-2 or TRBV6-3 is recombined with TRBJ2-1; matching of 6 bases hints at TRBD2 as the D gene. The DNA sequence is given as TGTGCCAGCAGTTACTCCCGGGACTCCTCCTACAATGAGCAGTTCTTC. Its amino acids are CASSYSRDSSYNEQFF.